The clone carrying this T cell receptor beta chain was counted at least ten times. The data originate from a study of T cells after posttransplantation cyclophosphamide. Clones were read by immunoSEQ multiplex PCR, and TCRdb kept only the in-frame ones, dropping some. The table lists 40,000 to 55,000 clones, with no singletons. What was sequenced was PBMCs. The sequence derives from a man aged 35 to 55 in good health, CMV-negative, and a related stem cell transplant donor.

CDR3 sequence: CASSEGLAVYNEQFF. The CDR3 DNA reads as TGTGCCAGCAGTGAAGGACTAGCGGTCTACAATGAGCAGTTCTTC. This chain links TRBV6-1 with TRBJ2-1; TRBD2 matches 9 bases. Per germline, CDR1 MNHNS and CDR2 SASEGT. The CDR3 extends over 15 amino acids. Losses at the gene ends were 1 base for V and 3 bases for J; bases not matched to a gene: 1.